The T cell receptor (beta chain) under discussion was sequenced for a study of CD8 T cells in Susac syndrome. Study-wide results and limits: TCR sequencing and HLA analysis covered a relatively small number of individuals.

Concerning this clonotype itself: Antigen specificity is unknown.

Sequencing targeted TCR beta in blood CD8+ and CD4+ T cells. Isolation of CD8+ and CD4+ T cells was performed negatively, whereas enrichment of TEMRA cells was done by FACS. Looked up from germline, CDR1 is KGHSH and CDR2 is LQKENI. The CDR3 runs to 16 residues. Unmatched junction bases numbered 6, after V lost 0 bases and J lost 4 bases. RNA in amounts of roughly 0.5 to 1 ug was reverse transcribed with random hexamers. An immunoSEQ multiplex PCR amplified TCR beta CDR3 over 54 Vbeta and 13 Jbeta. TCRdb re-derived calls from the immunoSEQ multiplex PCR reads in MiXCR, one entry per CDR3 protein. The sample lists more than 100,000 distinct CDR3 sequences, about 95% occurring once.

V and J are TRBV18 and TRBJ2-7, with 10 bases fitting TRBD2. Sequences were obtained from CD4+ T cells from PBMCs. This receptor was obtained from a human donor in good health. The CDR3 spells CASSPPGLAVGYEQYF. CDR3 nucleotide sequence: TGTGCCAGCTCACCACCCGGACTAGCGGTTGGGTACGAGCAGTACTTC.